The clone carrying this TCR beta chain was detected many times. The antigen is unknown. For ophthalmopathy patients, the Clinical Activity Score was at least 3 and the NOSPECS grade at least 4; duration was under 3 months. CDR1 is SGHDT and CDR2 is YYEEEE in the germline V gene. The junction had 1 base not matched to a gene; V was cut back by 0 bases and J by 4 bases. CDR3 length: 14 residues. This entry is derived from a study of T cells in Graves' hyperthyroidism and ophthalmopathy. Regarding the study as a whole: From stable hyperthyroidism, ophthalmopathy was separated by a 13 V-J model. Ophthalmopathy, as predicted by the model, came a median 6.5 months after the prediction. Among thyroid clonotypes expanded above 0.001, most also appeared in blood.

Amplification of TCR beta CDR3 regions used RNA as the template. A first-round RT-PCR of the TCR CDR3 used the HTBI primer set. MiXCR, run by TCRdb on the multiplex PCR reads, gives a single entry per CDR3 protein. The data contain 600,000 to 700,000 distinct CDR3 sequences, around 15% of them seen just once; the ten biggest clones take up about 3.9%. The sequence was collected from a woman between 40 and 55 years old with Graves' ophthalmopathy. This sequence joins TRBV5-6 and TRBJ1-5; 7 bases are shared with TRBD1. The sequenced sample consisted of blood. The CDR3 region has the DNA TGTGCCAGCAGCTTGGCGACAGGGAATCAGCCCCAGCATTTT. This encodes CASSLATGNQPQHF.